Here is one T cell receptor beta chain with its context. V was shortened by 5 bases and J by 8 bases, with 13 bases between the two germline ends. Germline V lookup: CDR1 SNHLY, CDR2 FYNNEI. The CDR3 covers 13 residues. These data come from a study of CD8+CD57+ T cells in acquired aplastic anemia. CDR3 and TCR beta VDJ profiling relied on genomic DNA as the template. One entry per CDR3 protein results from TCRdb running MiXCR on the reads. This sample has about 110,000 distinct CDR3 sequences, with roughly 51% found just once. This clonotype was sampled from a human donor in good health, serving as a control. The chain has TRBV2 and TRBJ2-1; D is possibly TRBD2 (6 bases). Sample: sorted CD4+, CD8+, or CD8+CD57+ T cells (not recorded which) from PBMCs. CDR3 bases: TGTGCCAGCAGTCGGGTGCCGGGGGATGAGCAGTTCTTC. It yields the protein CASSRVPGDEQFF.